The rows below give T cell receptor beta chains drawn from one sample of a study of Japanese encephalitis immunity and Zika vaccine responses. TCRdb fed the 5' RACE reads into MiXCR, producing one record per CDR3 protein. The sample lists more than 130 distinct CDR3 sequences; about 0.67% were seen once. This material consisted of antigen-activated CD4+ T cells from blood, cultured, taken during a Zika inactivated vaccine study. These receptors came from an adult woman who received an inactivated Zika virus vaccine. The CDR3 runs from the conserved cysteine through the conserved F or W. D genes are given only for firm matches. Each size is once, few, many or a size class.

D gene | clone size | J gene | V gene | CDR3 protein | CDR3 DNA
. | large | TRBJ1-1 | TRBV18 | CASSLGRGNTEAFF | TGTGCCAGCTCACTGGGAAGGGGGAACACTGAAGCTTTCTTT
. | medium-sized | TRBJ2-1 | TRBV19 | CASSIASQSPYNEQFF | TGTGCCAGTAGTATAGCTTCCCAGTCCCCCTACAATGAGCAGTTCTTC
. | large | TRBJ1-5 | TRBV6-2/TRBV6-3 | CASLNAGWGPQHF | TGTGCCAGTTTGAACGCGGGTTGGGGACCCCAGCATTTT
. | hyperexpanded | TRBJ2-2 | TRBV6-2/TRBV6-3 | CASGGANTGELFF | TGTGCCAGCGGCGGTGCGAACACCGGGGAGCTGTTTTTT
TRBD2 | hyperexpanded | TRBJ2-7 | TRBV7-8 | CASSLLGLANYEQYF | TGTGCCAGCAGCTTATTAGGACTAGCGAACTACGAGCAGTACTTC
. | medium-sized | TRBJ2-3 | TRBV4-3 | CASSQAGEGTQYF | TGCGCCAGCAGCCAAGCAGGGGAGGGTACGCAGTATTTT